This TCR beta chain was sequenced in a study of blood T cell repertoires in COVID-19. Background on the study: From the United States, Italy and Spain came samples of acute and convalescent COVID-19. Sources were T cells, B-cell-depleted T cells, or PBMCs; the material itself was cDNA or gDNA.

In the authors' methods: Estimation of nucleated cell counts relied on the amplification of reference gene primers. The assay was immunoSEQ multiplex PCR, and TCRdb's table has in-frame clones only and misses some. V and J calls and clone size are given by that table; D and trimming were obtained from the DNA. The table has about 310,000 clones, 87% seen once. Germline V gene lookup returns CDR1 SGHRS and CDR2 YFSETQ. CDR3 length: 16 residues. The V and J ends lost 5 bases and 5 bases, in that order; junction bases with no gene match: 10. V gene TRBV5-1 combines with J gene TRBJ1-1; 12 nucleotides match TRBD1. The source is a man aged 50 to 59 with active or convalescent COVID-19. The sample comprised peripheral blood. CDR3 DNA: TGCGCCAGCAGTCGGACCGGGACAGGGGGCCGAACTGAAGCTTTCTTT. Translated: CASSRTGTGGRTEAFF.